These T cell receptor beta chains were read from a single sample in a study of blood T cell repertoires in COVID-19. The method was immunoSEQ multiplex PCR; TCRdb's version includes in-frame clones alone and lacks a portion of them. The table includes 70,000 to 90,000 clones, under 80% detected once. Sequenced input: peripheral blood. The receptor set was obtained from a human donor with acute or convalescent COVID-19. The donor label of this sample is uncertain. Each CDR3 is given without its conserved first and last residue.

v_call: TRBV2; cdr3_aa: ASSALGGPGTEAF
v_call: TRBV9; cdr3_aa: ASSVGVAGPLQETQY
v_call: TRBV11-2; cdr3_aa: ASSLFHSDNSPLH
v_call: TRBV28; cdr3_aa: ASSPLGGYGYT
v_call: TRBV4-1; cdr3_aa: ASSQAGTRAQY
v_call: TRBV28; cdr3_aa: ASSRGPYGYT
v_call: TRBV9; cdr3_aa: ASSPPDRVHGYT
v_call: TRBV5-6; cdr3_aa: ASSASGGPQH
v_call: TRBV24-1; cdr3_aa: ATSDLRGATTDTQY
v_call: TRBV4-2; cdr3_aa: ASSQDWRAWNEQF
v_call: TRBV6-5; cdr3_aa: ASTGNRGGYGYT
v_call: TRBV27; cdr3_aa: ASSGGFYSGELF
v_call: TRBV30; cdr3_aa: AWRRGLGDIGRRDSPLH
v_call: TRBV7-6; cdr3_aa: ASSLGPGANTGELF
v_call: TRBV6-2/TRBV6-3; cdr3_aa: ASSYTSGKEQF
v_call: TRBV7-9; cdr3_aa: ASSLRTSVQF
v_call: TRBV10-2; cdr3_aa: ASYPTGGGGYGYT
v_call: TRBV6-5; cdr3_aa: ASRDRGYTEAF
v_call: TRBV24-1; cdr3_aa: ATSDSGGVEEKLF
v_call: TRBV3-1/TRBV3-2; cdr3_aa: ASSPRDRPNTGELF
v_call: TRBV15; cdr3_aa: ATSRDRGFQAF
v_call: TRBV28; cdr3_aa: ASSIMSGGAYNEQF
v_call: TRBV24-1; cdr3_aa: ATAGGVDTQY
v_call: TRBV19; cdr3_aa: ASSLGTSGNTQY
v_call: TRBV19; cdr3_aa: ASSQVISGNTIY
v_call: TRBV29-1; cdr3_aa: SGGQAAYNEQF
v_call: TRBV5-1; cdr3_aa: ASSLEVGISQY
v_call: TRBV7-2; cdr3_aa: ASSPGGQGVVGNTIY
v_call: TRBV7-9; cdr3_aa: ASSRLDPETQY
v_call: TRBV30; cdr3_aa: AWSVGLATGELF
v_call: TRBV5-1; cdr3_aa: ASRLQGLGRTDTQY
v_call: TRBV5-1; cdr3_aa: ASSPNPDRAGQPQH
v_call: TRBV6-1; cdr3_aa: ASSEGWSSGGDYNEQF
v_call: TRBV5-1; cdr3_aa: ASSLLGEGRRYMNTEAF
v_call: TRBV2; cdr3_aa: ASSRQVNTEAF
v_call: TRBV27; cdr3_aa: ASSLFPQGQETQY
v_call: TRBV18; cdr3_aa: ASSPQTTNEKLF
v_call: TRBV19; cdr3_aa: ATGKGTGSVGNIQY
v_call: TRBV20-1; cdr3_aa: SASRGSPTYNEQF
v_call: TRBV6-5; cdr3_aa: ASSDIGTGHYGYT
v_call: TRBV5-1; cdr3_aa: ASSQGASDTQY
v_call: TRBV19; cdr3_aa: ARTESTPETQY
v_call: TRBV28; cdr3_aa: ASSFGTGPSSRETQY
v_call: TRBV7-9; cdr3_aa: ASSLYHREKLF
v_call: TRBV28; cdr3_aa: ASTIWAGNEKLF
v_call: TRBV6-5; cdr3_aa: ASSYLNRNTEAF
v_call: TRBV5-8; cdr3_aa: ASSLGAGTPYNSPLH
v_call: TRBV7-2; cdr3_aa: ASSLAVKETQY
v_call: TRBV18; cdr3_aa: ASVQTSGGQETQY
v_call: TRBV4-1; cdr3_aa: ASSPNRSRLH
v_call: TRBV7-2; cdr3_aa: ASRPGPDRGQYTIY
v_call: TRBV11-3; cdr3_aa: ASSFRTQETQY